This T cell receptor beta chain was documented in a study of identical twins' blood T cells. Regarding the study as a whole: Twins shared about as many clonotypes as their cloneset sizes predicted.

Reared together, all three twin pairs probably met the same infectious agents and vaccines. This clonotype was detected a few times. Its specificity is unknown. CDR3 size: 11 residues. Each TCR cDNA library carried sample-specific barcodes on both ends. TCRdb re-analysed the 5' RACE reads in MiXCR, keeping a single row per CDR3 protein. The profile covers 350,000 to 450,000 distinct CDR3 sequences, with roughly 31% appearing a single time and more than 5.5% taken by the ten largest. This TCR derives from a woman aged 18 to 50 in good health. The genes are TRBV21-1 and TRBJ2-3. TRBV21-1 is given as a pseudogene. Material for sequencing was PBMCs. The CDR3 loop reads CASSNADTQYF. DNA of the CDR3: TGTGCCAGCAGCAACGCAGATACGCAGTATTTT.